The entry that follows covers one TCR beta chain sequence. This record belongs to a study of T cell changes during pregnancy in multiple sclerosis. Clones were sequenced by immunoSEQ multiplex PCR, and TCRdb holds only the in-frame ones, with some missing. Of around 42,000 clones in the sample, just over 90% were seen once. Per germline, CDR1 SGHAT and CDR2 FQNNGV. V lost 5 bases, J lost 5 bases, and 16 bases lay in between. The CDR3 covers 15 residues. The sample consisted of CD4+ T cells from peripheral blood mononuclear cells, taken in the third trimester of pregnancy. The receptor was isolated from a female donor with multiple sclerosis, enrolled in a pregnancy study. The rearrangement uses TRBV11-2 and TRBJ2-1; D remains ambiguous. This CDR3 reads CASSIRSGSNNEQFF. The CDR3 DNA is TGTGCCAGCAGCATAAGATCAGGTTCGAACAATGAGCAGTTCTTC.